This entry is about one TCR beta chain. This sample is part of a study of shared clonotypes between healthy human individuals. The repertoire was sequenced with immunoSEQ multiplex PCR; TCRdb's copy has only in-frame clones and lacks some. The sample gives some 980,000 clones, approximately 80% of which show up once; over 1.3% is in the top ten. The V end lost 7 bases, the J end lost 0 bases, and 10 bases lay between the germline ends. The V gene's germline CDR1 is MDHEN and CDR2 SYDVKM. The CDR3 contains 14 residues. The sample consisted of memory CD4+ T cells sorted from blood. Subset defined: CD45RA-negative fraction. The rearrangement uses TRBV28 and TRBJ1-3; D perhaps matches TRBD1 (5 bases). The sequence was obtained from a man aged 18-30 years in good health. The DNA of the CDR3 is TGTGCCAGCACCTCAGGGAGCTCTGGAAACACCATATATTTT. Protein: CASTSGSSGNTIYF.